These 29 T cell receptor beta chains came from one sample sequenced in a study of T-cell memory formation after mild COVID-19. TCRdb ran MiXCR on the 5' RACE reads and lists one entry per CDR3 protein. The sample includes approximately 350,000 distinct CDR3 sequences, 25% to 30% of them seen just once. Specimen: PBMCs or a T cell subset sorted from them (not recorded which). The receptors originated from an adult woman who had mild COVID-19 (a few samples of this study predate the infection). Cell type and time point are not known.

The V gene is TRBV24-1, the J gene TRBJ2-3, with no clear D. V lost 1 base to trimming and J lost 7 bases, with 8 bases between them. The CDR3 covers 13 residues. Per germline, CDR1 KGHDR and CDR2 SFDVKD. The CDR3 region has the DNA TGTGCCACCAGTGATTTAGGAACGAATACGCAGTATTTT. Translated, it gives CATSDLGTNTQYF.

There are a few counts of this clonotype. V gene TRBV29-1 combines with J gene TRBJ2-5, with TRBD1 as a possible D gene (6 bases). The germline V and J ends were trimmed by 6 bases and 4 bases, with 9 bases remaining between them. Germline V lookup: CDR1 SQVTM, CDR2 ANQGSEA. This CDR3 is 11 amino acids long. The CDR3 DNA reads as TGCAGCGTATCCAGGGGAGAGACCCAGTACTTC. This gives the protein CSVSRGETQYF.

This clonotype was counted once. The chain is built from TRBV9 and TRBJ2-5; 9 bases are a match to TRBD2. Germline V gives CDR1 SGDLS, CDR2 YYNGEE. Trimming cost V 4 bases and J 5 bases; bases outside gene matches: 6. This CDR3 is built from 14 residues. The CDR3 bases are TGTGCCAGCAGCACCCGGACTAGCGCCGAGACCCAGTACTTC. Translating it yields CASSTRTSAETQYF. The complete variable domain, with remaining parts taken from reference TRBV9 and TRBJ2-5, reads DSGVTQTPKHLITATGQRVTLRCSPRSGDLSVYWYQQSLDQGLQFLIQYYNGEERAKGNILERFSAQQFPDLHSELNLSSLELGDSALYFCASSTRTSAETQYFGPGTRLLVL.

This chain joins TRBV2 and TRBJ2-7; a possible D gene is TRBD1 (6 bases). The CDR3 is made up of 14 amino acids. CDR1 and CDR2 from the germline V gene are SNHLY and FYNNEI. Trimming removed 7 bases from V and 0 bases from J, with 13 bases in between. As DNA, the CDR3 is TGTGCCAGCATTTGGACAGAGAGCTCCTACGAGCAGTACTTC. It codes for CASIWTESSYEQYF.

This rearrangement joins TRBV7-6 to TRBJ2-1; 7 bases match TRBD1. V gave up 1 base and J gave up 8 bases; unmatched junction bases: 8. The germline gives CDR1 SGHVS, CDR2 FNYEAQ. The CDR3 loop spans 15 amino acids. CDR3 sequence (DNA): TGTGCCAGCAGCTTAGGCACAGGGGAAGTCCATGAGCAGTTCTTC. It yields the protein CASSLGTGEVHEQFF.

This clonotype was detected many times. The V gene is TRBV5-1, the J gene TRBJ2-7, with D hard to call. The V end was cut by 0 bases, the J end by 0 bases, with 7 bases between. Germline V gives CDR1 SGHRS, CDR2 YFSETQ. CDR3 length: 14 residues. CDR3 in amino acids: CASSLDDSSYEQYF. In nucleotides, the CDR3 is TGCGCCAGCAGCTTGGACGATAGCTCCTACGAGCAGTACTTC.

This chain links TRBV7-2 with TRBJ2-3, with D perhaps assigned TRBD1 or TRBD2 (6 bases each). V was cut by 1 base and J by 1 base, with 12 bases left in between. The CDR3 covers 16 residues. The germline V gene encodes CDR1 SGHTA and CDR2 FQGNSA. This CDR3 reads CASSLVGGPRTDTQYF. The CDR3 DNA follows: TGTGCCAGCAGCTTAGTAGGGGGGCCCCGCACAGATACGCAGTATTTT.

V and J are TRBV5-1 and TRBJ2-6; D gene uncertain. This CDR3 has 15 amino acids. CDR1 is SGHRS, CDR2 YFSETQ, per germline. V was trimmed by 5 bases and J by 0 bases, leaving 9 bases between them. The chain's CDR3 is CASRYQVSGANVLTF. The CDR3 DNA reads TGCGCCAGCAGGTATCAAGTCTCTGGGGCCAACGTCCTGACTTTC.

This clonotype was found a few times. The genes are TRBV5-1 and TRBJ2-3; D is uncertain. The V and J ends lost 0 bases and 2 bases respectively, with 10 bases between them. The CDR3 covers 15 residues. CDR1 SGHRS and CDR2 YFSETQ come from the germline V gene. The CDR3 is CASSLEGSLTDTQYF. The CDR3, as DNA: TGCGCCAGCAGCTTGGAGGGCAGCCTCACAGATACGCAGTATTTT.

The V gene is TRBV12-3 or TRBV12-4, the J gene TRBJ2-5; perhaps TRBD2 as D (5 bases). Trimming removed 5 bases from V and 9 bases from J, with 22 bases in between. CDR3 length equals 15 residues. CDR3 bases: TGTGCCAGCAGTCACCCCCAAGGGCCCACCGGGGCCCAGTACTTC. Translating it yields CASSHPQGPTGAQYF.

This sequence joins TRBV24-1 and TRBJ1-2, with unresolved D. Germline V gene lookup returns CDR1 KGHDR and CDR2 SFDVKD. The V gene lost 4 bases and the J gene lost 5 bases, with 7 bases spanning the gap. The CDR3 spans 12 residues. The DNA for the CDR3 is TGTGCCACCAGTGAGCCCGGGTATGGCTACACCTTC. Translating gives CATSEPGYGYTF.

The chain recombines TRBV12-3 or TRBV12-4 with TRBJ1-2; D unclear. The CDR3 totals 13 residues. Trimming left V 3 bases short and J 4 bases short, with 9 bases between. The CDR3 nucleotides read TGTGCCAGCAGTTTCGTCCCCCTCTATGGCTACACCTTC. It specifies CASSFVPLYGYTF.

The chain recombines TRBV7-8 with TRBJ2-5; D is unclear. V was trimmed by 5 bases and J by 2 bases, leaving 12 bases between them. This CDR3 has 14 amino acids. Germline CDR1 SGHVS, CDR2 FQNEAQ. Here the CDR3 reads CASSRRLEQETQYF. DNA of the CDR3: TGTGCCAGCAGCCGACGACTGGAACAAGAGACCCAGTACTTC.

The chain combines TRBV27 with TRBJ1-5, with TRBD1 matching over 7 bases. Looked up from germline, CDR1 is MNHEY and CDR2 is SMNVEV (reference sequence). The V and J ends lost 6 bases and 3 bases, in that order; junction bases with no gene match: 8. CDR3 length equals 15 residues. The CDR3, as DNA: TGTGCCAGCAGGCGAGGGGGCCACCCCAATCAGCCCCAGCATTTT. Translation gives CASRRGGHPNQPQHF.

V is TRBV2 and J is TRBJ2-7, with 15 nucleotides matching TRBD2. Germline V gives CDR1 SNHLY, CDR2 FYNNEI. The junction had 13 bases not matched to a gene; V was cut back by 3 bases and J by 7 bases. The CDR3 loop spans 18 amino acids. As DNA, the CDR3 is TGTGCCAGCAGTGAGTGGACTAGCGGGGGGGCATTTGGTTGGGAGCAGTACTTC. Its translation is CASSEWTSGGAFGWEQYF. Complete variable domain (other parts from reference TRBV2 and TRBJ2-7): EPEVTQTPSHQVTQMGQEVILRCVPISNHLYFYWYRQILGQKVEFLVSFYNNEISEKSEIFDDQFSVERPDGSNFTLKIRSTKLEDSAMYFCASSEWTSGGAFGWEQYFGPGTRLTVT.

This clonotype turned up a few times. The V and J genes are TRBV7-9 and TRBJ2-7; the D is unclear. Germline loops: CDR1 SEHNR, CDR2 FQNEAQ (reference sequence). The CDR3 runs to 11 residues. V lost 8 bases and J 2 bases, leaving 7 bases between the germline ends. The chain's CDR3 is CASRSPYEQYF. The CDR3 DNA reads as TGTGCCAGCCGGTCTCCCTACGAGCAGTACTTC.

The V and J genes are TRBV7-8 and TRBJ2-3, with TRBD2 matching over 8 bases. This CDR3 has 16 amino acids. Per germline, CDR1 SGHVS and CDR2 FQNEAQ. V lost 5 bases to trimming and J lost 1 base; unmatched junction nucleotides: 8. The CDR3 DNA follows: TGTGCCAGCAGCCCCCGGGCGGGGGGTGGCACAGATACGCAGTATTTT. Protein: CASSPRAGGGTDTQYF.

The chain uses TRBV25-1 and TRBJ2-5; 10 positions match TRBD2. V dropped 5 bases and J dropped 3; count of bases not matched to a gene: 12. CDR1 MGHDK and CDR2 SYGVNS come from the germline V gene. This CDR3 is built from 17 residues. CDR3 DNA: TGTGCCAGCAGTACCCACTCCCGGCTAGCGGGAGAAGAGACCCAGTACTTC. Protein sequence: CASSTHSRLAGEETQYF.

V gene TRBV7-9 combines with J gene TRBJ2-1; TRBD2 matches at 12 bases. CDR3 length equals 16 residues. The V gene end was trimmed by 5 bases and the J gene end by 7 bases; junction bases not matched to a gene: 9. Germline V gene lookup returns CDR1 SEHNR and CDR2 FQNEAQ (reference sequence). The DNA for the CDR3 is TGTGCCAGCAGCCACAGACTAGCGGGAGAGGTGAATGAGCAGTTCTTC. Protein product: CASSHRLAGEVNEQFF.

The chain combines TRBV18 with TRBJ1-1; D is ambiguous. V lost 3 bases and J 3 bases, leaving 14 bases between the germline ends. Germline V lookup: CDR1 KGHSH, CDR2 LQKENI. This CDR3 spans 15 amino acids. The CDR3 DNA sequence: TGTGCCAGCTCACCCGCCCCAGGTTTCGACACTGAAGCTTTCTTT. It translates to CASSPAPGFDTEAFF.

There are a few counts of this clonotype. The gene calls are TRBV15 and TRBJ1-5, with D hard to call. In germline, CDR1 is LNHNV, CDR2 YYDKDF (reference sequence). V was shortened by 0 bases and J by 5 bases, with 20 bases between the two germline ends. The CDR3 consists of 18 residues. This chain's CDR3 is CATSRDKLGPTADQPQHF. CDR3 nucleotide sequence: TGTGCCACCAGCAGAGATAAATTGGGCCCCACTGCGGATCAGCCCCAGCATTTT.

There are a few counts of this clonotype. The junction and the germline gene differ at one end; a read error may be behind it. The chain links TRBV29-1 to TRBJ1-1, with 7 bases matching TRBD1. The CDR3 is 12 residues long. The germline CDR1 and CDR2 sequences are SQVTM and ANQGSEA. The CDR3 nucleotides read TGCAGCGTTCAAGACAGGGACACTGAAGCTTTCTTT. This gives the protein CSVQDRDTEAFF.

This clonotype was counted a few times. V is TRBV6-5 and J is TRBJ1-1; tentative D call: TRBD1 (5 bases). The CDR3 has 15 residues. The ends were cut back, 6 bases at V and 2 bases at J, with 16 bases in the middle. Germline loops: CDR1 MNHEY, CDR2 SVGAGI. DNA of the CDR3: TGTGCCAGCAGCCCTGACAAGGGGCAAAACACTGAAGCTTTCTTT. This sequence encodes CASSPDKGQNTEAFF.

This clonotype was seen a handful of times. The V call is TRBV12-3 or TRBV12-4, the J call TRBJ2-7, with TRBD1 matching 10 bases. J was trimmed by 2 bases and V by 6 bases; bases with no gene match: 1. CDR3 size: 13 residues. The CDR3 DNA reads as TGTGCCAGCAGGGACAGGGGGGCCTACGAGCAGTACTTC. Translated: CASRDRGAYEQYF.

The CDR3: CASSLGPEYGELFF. Here the CDR3 DNA reads TGTGCCAGCAGCTTAGGCCCGGAGTATGGGGAGCTGTTTTTT. V usage is TRBV11-2 and J usage is TRBJ2-2; D remains unclear. Deletions cut 1 base from V and 8 bases from J, with 11 bases between. The germline gives CDR1 SGHAT, CDR2 FQNNGV. The CDR3 is 14 residues long.

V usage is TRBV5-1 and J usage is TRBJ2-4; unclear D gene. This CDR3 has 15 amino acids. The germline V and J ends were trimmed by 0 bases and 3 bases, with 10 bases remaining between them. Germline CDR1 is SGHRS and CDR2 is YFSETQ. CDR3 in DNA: TGCGCCAGCAGCTTGGGCCACCACGACAAAAACATTCAGTACTTC. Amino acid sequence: CASSLGHHDKNIQYF.

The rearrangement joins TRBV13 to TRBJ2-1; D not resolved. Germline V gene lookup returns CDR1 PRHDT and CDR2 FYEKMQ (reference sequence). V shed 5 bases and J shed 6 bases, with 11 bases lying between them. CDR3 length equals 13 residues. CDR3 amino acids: CASSPGYGNEQFF. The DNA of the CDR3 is TGTGCCAGCAGCCCCGGCTACGGCAATGAGCAGTTCTTC.

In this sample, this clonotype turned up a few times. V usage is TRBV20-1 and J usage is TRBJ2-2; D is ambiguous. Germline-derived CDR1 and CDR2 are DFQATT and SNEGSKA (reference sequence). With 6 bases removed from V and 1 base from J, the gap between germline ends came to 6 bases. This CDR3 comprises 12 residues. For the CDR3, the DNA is TGCAGTGCACCAGGGAACACCGGGGAGCTGTTTTTT. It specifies CSAPGNTGELFF.

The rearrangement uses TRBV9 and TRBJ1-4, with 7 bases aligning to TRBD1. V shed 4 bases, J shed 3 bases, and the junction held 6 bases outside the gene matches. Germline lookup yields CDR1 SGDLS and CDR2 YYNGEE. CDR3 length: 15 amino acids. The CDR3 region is CASSPRDSSNEKLFF. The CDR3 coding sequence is TGTGCCAGCAGCCCCCGGGACAGCTCTAATGAAAAACTGTTTTTT.